The following is a TCR beta chain sequence with its context. A much more abundant neighbour one base away suggests this may be a read error. By 5'RACE template switching, TCR cDNA was produced, with a universal primer site and UMIs added in the process. From the 5' RACE reads, TCRdb called clonotypes with MiXCR, one entry per CDR3 protein. The repertoire holds about 4,800 distinct CDR3 sequences, with around 8% as singletons. Germline assignment: CDR1 MNHEY and CDR2 SVGEGT. The CDR3 length is 15 residues. The record originates from a study of T cells after yellow fever vaccination. General study results and limits: Most primary-vaccination clones recurred post-booster (approximately 96% CD4, 88% CD8).

The clonotype was recovered from a man between 18 and 35 years old who received the YFV17D yellow fever vaccine. V usage is TRBV6-2 or TRBV6-3 and J usage is TRBJ1-4, with TRBD1 as a possible D gene (5 bases). Here the sequenced sample was PBMCs, either bulk or a sorted T-cell subset (CD4+, CD8+, memory, or dextramer-sorted; not recorded which), taken roughly 46 days after the first yellow fever vaccination. CDR3 residues: CASRQRQGGNETLFF. The CDR3 DNA reads as TGTGCCAGCAGACAGAGGCAGGGAGGTAATGAAACACTGTTTTTT.